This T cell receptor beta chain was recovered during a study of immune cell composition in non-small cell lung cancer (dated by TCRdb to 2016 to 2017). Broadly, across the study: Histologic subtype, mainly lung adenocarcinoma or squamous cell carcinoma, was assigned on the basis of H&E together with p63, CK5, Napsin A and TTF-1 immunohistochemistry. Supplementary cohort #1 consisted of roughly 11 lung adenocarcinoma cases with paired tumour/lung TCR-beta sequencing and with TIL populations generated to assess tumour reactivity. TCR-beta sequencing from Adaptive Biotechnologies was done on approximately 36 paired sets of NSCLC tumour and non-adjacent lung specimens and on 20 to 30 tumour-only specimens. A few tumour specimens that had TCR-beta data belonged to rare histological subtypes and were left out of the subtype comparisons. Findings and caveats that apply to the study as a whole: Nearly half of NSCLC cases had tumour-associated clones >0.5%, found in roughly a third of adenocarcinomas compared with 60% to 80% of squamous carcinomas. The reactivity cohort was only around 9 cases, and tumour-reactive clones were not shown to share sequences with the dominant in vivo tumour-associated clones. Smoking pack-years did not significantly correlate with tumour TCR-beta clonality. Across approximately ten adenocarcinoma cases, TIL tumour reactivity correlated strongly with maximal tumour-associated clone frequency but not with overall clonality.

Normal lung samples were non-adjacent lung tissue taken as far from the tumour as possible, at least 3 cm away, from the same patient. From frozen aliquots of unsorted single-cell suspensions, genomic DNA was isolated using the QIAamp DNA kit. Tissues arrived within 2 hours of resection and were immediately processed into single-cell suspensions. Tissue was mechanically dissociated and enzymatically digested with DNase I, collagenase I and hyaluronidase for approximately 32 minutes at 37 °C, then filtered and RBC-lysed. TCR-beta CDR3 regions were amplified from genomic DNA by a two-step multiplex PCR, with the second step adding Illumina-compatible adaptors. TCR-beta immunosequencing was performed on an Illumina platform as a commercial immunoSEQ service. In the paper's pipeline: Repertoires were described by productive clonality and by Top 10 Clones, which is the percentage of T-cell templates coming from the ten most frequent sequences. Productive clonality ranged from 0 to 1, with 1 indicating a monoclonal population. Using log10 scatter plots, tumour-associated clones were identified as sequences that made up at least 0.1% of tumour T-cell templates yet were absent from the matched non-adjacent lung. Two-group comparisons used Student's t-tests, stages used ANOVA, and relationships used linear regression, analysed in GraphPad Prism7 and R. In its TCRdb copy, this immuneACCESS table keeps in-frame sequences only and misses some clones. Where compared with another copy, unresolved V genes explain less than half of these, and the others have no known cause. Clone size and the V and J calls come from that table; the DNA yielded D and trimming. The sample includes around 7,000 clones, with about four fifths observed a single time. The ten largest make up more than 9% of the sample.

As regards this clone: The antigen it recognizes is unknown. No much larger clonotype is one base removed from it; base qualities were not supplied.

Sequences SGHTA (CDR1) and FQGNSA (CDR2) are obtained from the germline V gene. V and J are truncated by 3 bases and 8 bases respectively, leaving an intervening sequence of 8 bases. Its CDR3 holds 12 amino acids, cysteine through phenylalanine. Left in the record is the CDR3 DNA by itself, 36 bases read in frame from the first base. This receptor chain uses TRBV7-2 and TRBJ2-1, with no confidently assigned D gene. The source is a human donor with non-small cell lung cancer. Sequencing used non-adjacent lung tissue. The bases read TGTGCCAGCAGCTTCTCCGGAGATGAGCAGTTCTTC. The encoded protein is CASSFSGDEQFF.